This T cell receptor (beta chain) was obtained from a study of blood T cell repertoires in COVID-19. Overall study: Spain, Italy and the United States supplied samples that represented acute and convalescent COVID-19. Nucleic acid was either cDNA or gDNA, and it came from T cells, B-cell-depleted T cells, or PBMCs.

Trimming pared 1 base from V and 4 bases from J, leaving 7 bases between. There are 13 residues in the CDR3. CDR1 SGHAT and CDR2 FQNNGV come from the germline V gene. Per the original data handling: It was from reference gene primer amplification that nucleated cell counts were estimated. This table comes from immunoSEQ multiplex PCR, and its TCRdb copy is limited to in-frame clones, with some not included. V, J and clone size reflect that table, while D and trimming were determined from the DNA. The profile shows around 25,000 clones, around 70% of them singletons. The specimen was peripheral blood. The chain has TRBV11-2 and TRBJ1-1; a weak D match, TRBD1 (5 bases). The source is a woman aged 80 or over with acute or convalescent COVID-19. CDR3 loop: CASSLGQGTEAFF. The CDR3, as DNA: TGTGCCAGCAGCTTAGGGCAGGGCACTGAAGCTTTCTTT.